This T cell receptor beta chain was sequenced for a study of CD8 T cells in ankylosing spondylitis. The study, taken as a whole, reports: The authors reported significant enrichment of disease-linked clones in matched ankylosing spondylitis synovial fluid.

The sample holds many counts of this clonotype. As yet, its antigen is unknown. The CDR3 is 14 amino acids. CDR1 is SGHRS and CDR2 is YFSETQ in the germline V gene. With V trimmed by 3 bases and J by 3 bases, 3 bases remained unmatched. TCRdb recomputed calls from the 5' RACE reads with MiXCR, one row per CDR3 protein. The repertoire holds 250,000 or so distinct CDR3 sequences, with over 8.5% as singletons. This rearrangement joins TRBV5-1 to TRBJ1-5; 7 positions match TRBD1. This TCR was sampled from a male donor with ankylosing spondylitis or in good health (not recorded which). The sequenced sample was blood, either unsorted or a sorted T cell fraction (not recorded which). The CDR3 DNA reads TGCGCCAGCAGCTCGGGGACAGACAATCAGCCCCAGCATTTT. Translated: CASSSGTDNQPQHF.